These 15 T cell receptor beta chains were sequenced from one sample in a study of cytomegalovirus exposure and HLA in healthy donors. A multiplex PCR was run with 60 Vbeta primers and 13 Jbeta primers. Sequencing was performed with immunoSEQ multiplex PCR; in TCRdb, only in-frame clones are kept and a portion is missing. The sample lists approximately 150,000 clones, about four fifths occurring once. Sequenced sample: PBMCs. The receptors were sampled from a man aged 30 to 39 in good health and CMV-seronegative.

The chain uses TRBV5-4 and TRBJ2-3; possibly TRBD1 for D (6 bases). The CDR3 length is 15 residues. Trimming left V 2 bases short and J 3 bases short, with 13 bases between. Germline loops: CDR1 SGHNT, CDR2 YYREEE (reference sequence). Here the CDR3 reads CASSFWGHGTDTQYF. The DNA of the CDR3 is TGTGCCAGCAGCTTTTGGGGACACGGGACAGATACGCAGTATTTT.

The V gene is TRBV5-1, the J gene TRBJ2-1, with D possibly matching TRBD2 (6 bases). Germline V gene sequence: CDR1 SGHRS, CDR2 YFSETQ. This CDR3 has 13 residues. Trimming left V 2 bases short and J 8 bases short, with 11 bases between. The CDR3 is CASSFASADEQFF. The CDR3 DNA follows: TGCGCCAGCAGCTTCGCTAGCGCGGATGAGCAGTTCTTC.

This clone has only a few counts. V is TRBV27 and J is TRBJ1-5; weak D call: TRBD1 (5 bases). The V end was cut by 5 bases, the J end by 7 bases, with 18 bases between. Germline lookup yields CDR1 MNHEY and CDR2 SMNVEV (reference sequence). The CDR3 contains 15 residues. The CDR3 reads CASSQTRDSGQPQHF. CDR3 DNA: TGTGCCAGCAGTCAGACCCGGGACTCGGGACAGCCCCAGCATTTT.

The chain recombines TRBV27 with TRBJ1-5; a possible D gene is TRBD1 (6 bases). The V gene's germline CDR1 is MNHEY and CDR2 SMNVEV (reference sequence). The CDR3 loop spans 15 amino acids. V dropped 5 bases and J dropped 3 bases, with 14 bases sitting between them. DNA for the CDR3: TGTGCCAGCAGTAATACTGGACAGCTCAATCAGCCCCAGCATTTT. It is translated as CASSNTGQLNQPQHF.

The rearrangement joins TRBV6-5 to TRBJ1-2, with D tentatively TRBD1 (6 bases). V was trimmed by 6 bases and J by 10 bases, leaving 18 bases between them. Germline CDR1 MNHEY, CDR2 SVGAGI. CDR3 length: 13 residues. CDR3: CASRDTGTRVYTF. As DNA, the CDR3 is TGTGCCAGCAGGGATACAGGGACACGCGTCTACACCTTC.

The CDR3 spells CATRPQGWNQPQHF. The CDR3 DNA follows: TGTGCCACCAGACCCCAGGGCTGGAATCAGCCCCAGCATTTT. V gene TRBV15 combines with J gene TRBJ1-5; maybe TRBD1 (5 bases). V was shortened by 6 bases and J by 4 bases, with 13 bases between the two germline ends. From germline, CDR1 is LNHNV and CDR2 YYDKDF (reference sequence). This CDR3 region has 14 residues.

The rearrangement joins TRBV18 to TRBJ1-4, with a possible D match to TRBD1 (5 bases). The CDR3 loop spans 18 amino acids. Trimming stripped 2 bases from V and 0 bases from J, with 16 bases between. Germline V lookup: CDR1 KGHSH, CDR2 LQKENI. CDR3 sequence: CASSPARAGYATNEKLFF. CDR3 DNA sequence: TGTGCCAGCTCACCAGCCAGGGCGGGGTATGCAACTAATGAAAAACTGTTTTTT.

This sequence joins TRBV14 and TRBJ2-1; TRBD1 matches at 7 bases. V lost 1 base to trimming and J lost 14 bases; unmatched junction nucleotides: 5. Germline assignment: CDR1 SGHDN and CDR2 FVKESK. The CDR3 is made up of 12 amino acids. CDR3 DNA: TGTGCCAGCAGCCAAGCCGACAGGGTTAAGTTCTTC. This translates into CASSQADRVKFF.

The CDR3 loop is CASSQAQAKTEAFF. The CDR3 nucleotides are TGCGCCAGCAGCCAAGCACAGGCGAAAACTGAAGCTTTCTTT. The chain is built from TRBV4-3 and TRBJ1-1; tentative D call: TRBD1 (5 bases). From germline, CDR1 is LGHNA and CDR2 YSLEER. Trimming left V 1 base short and J 5 bases short, with 11 bases between. The length of the CDR3 is 14 residues.

V and J are TRBV4-3 and TRBJ1-4; D might be TRBD1 (6 bases). The germline V and J ends were trimmed by 8 bases and 4 bases, with 14 bases remaining between them. The CDR3 length is 14 residues. CDR1 LGHNA and CDR2 YSLEER come from the germline V gene. This CDR3 is CASARGGDNEKLFF. DNA of the CDR3: TGCGCCAGCGCGAGAGGGGGAGATAATGAAAAACTGTTTTTT.

On this clone: Different DNA sequences within this sample yield the same CDR3. The V call is TRBV7-9, the J call TRBJ2-7; D is ambiguous. Trimming shortened V by 2 bases and J by 0 bases, and 5 bases separated the two germline ends. CDR1 and CDR2 from the germline V gene are SEHNR and FQNEAQ (reference sequence). The CDR3 length is 13 residues. CDR3 residues: CASSLSGSYEQYF. The DNA for the CDR3 is TGTGCCAGCAGCTTATCAGGCTCCTACGAGCAGTACTTC.

V is TRBV9 and J is TRBJ1-6, with 10 bases lining up with TRBD1. The CDR3 extends over 14 amino acids. Unmatched junction bases numbered 10, after V lost 9 bases and J lost 10 bases. The germline V gene has CDR1 SGDLS and CDR2 YYNGEE. As DNA, the CDR3 is TGTGCCACCATTGCCGGGACAGGGGAATCACCCCTCCACTTT. It codes for CATIAGTGESPLHF.

A single count supports this clone. The chain is built from TRBV27 and TRBJ2-3, with 9 bases aligning to TRBD1. Germline lookup yields CDR1 MNHEY and CDR2 SMNVEV (reference sequence). This CDR3 has 15 residues. The trim removed 5 bases at V and 4 bases at J, leaving 7 bases unmatched. Here the CDR3 reads CASSTRDREADTQYF. CDR3 in DNA: TGTGCCAGCAGTACCCGGGACAGGGAAGCAGATACGCAGTATTTT.

The CDR3 DNA reads TGTGCCAGCAGAGGATGGGCGCAAGATACGCAGTATTTT. It translates to CASRGWAQDTQYF. The genes are TRBV27 and TRBJ2-3; no definite D call. Per the germline V gene, CDR1 is MNHEY and CDR2 is SMNVEV (reference sequence). The CDR3 runs 13 residues. V dropped 6 bases and J dropped 5 bases, with 12 bases sitting between them.

The J gene is TRBJ2-7, the V gene TRBV5-1, with D hard to call. Germline assignment: CDR1 SGHRS and CDR2 YFSETQ. The CDR3 runs to 15 residues. The germline V and J ends were trimmed by 0 bases and 2 bases, with 12 bases remaining between them. As DNA, the CDR3 is TGCGCCAGCAGCTTGGGGTCCCAGAGGACCTACGAGCAGTACTTC. This sequence encodes CASSLGSQRTYEQYF.